This TCR beta chain is drawn from a study of T cell repertoires in cytomegalovirus infection. Study at large: Epitope selection comprised recently identified HLA-C-restricted CMV epitopes and well-studied HLA-B-restricted CMV epitopes.

The V gene lost 1 base and the J gene lost 2 bases, with 13 bases spanning the gap. CDR1 and CDR2 (germline): LGHNA, YNFKEQ. CDR3 length: 16 amino acids. Points on this clonotype: Its antigen is undetermined.

Broader study findings: What dominated the ex vivo response were HLA-C-restricted CMV-specific TCR beta clonotypes. Totalled public TCR beta family frequency picked out people who carried CMV plus the relevant HLA.

TCRdb recomputed calls from the reads with MiXCR, one row per CDR3 protein. Counted here are about 120,000 distinct CDR3 sequences, around 30% occurring once; the ten biggest clones make up around two fifths. The sequencing here drew on CD8+ T cells from cultured PBMCs, taken from culture after CMV antigen stimulation. This TCR came from a human donor in good health (CMV status not recorded). Some clones in this sample may be carry-over from other donors' samples. The rearrangement links TRBV4-2 to TRBJ2-3; D perhaps matches TRBD2 (6 bases). The CDR3, as DNA: TGTGCCAGCAGCCAAGTTACGGGGGAAAACACAGATACGCAGTATTTT. Residues: CASSQVTGENTDTQYF.